The 21 T cell receptor beta chains presented below share a single source sample, sequenced in a study of T cell repertoires in cytomegalovirus infection. TCRdb re-called the reads through MiXCR, storing one row per CDR3 protein. The sample holds 110,000 to 150,000 distinct CDR3 sequences, about 6% seen once. The sample comprised PBMCs. All receptors come from a human donor in good health (CMV status not recorded). Some clones in this sample may be carry-over from other donors' samples.

This clonotype was detected ten times or more. The chain combines TRBV11-2 with TRBJ2-7; D might be TRBD2 (7 bases). The CDR3 length is 17 residues. V lost 3 bases to trimming and J lost 0 bases, with 18 bases between them. Germline V gives CDR1 SGHAT, CDR2 FQNNGV. The CDR3 nucleotides are TGTGCCAGCAGCTTCAAAGGGGGGGGGGGTTCCTCCTACGAGCAGTACTTC. It yields the protein CASSFKGGGGSSYEQYF.

There are many counts of this clonotype. The chain recombines TRBV7-8 with TRBJ1-1, with TRBD1 identical over 8 bases. V was clipped by 1 base and J by 0 bases; unmatched bases: 4. In germline, CDR1 is SGHVS, CDR2 FQNEAQ. This CDR3 spans 16 amino acids. DNA of the CDR3: TGTGCCAGCAGCTTAGAACAGGGGGGGATGAACACTGAAGCTTTCTTT. As protein: CASSLEQGGMNTEAFF.

This clonotype was counted ten times or more. This rearrangement joins TRBV9 to TRBJ1-2, with a tentative D call TRBD1 (6 bases). Per the germline V gene, CDR1 is SGDLS and CDR2 is YYNGEE. The CDR3 is 12 amino acids. V was clipped by 7 bases and J by 6 bases, with 13 bases between them. The DNA for the CDR3 is TGTGCCAGCCTCGACAGGACCCATGGCTACACCTTC. This sequence encodes CASLDRTHGYTF.

This clonotype was observed many times. This chain joins TRBV29-1 and TRBJ2-3, with 8 bases aligning to TRBD2. V lost 3 bases to trimming and J lost 1 base; unmatched junction nucleotides: 3. CDR3 length equals 14 residues. Germline CDR1 SQVTM, CDR2 ANQGSEA. The CDR3 region is CSVDIAGRTDTQYF. CDR3 bases: TGCAGCGTTGATATAGCGGGGCGCACAGATACGCAGTATTTT.

This clonotype has just a few counts. The chain has TRBV29-1 and TRBJ2-1, with TRBD2 identical over 8 bases. The germline CDR1 and CDR2 sequences are SQVTM and ANQGSEA. With 5 bases clipped from V and 0 bases from J, the junction kept 3 bases outside the gene matches. This CDR3 is built from 14 residues. The CDR3 coding sequence is TGCAGCGTTCGGGGGGGCCTCTCCTACAATGAGCAGTTCTTC. Its translation: CSVRGGLSYNEQFF.

This clonotype was seen ten or more times. The chain is built from TRBV7-2 and TRBJ2-7; D gene uncertain. CDR3 size: 12 residues. V lost 4 bases and J lost 5, with 9 bases in between. Germline V lookup: CDR1 SGHTA, CDR2 FQGNSA. Written as DNA, the CDR3 is TGTGCCAGCAGCTCGACGTCCAACGAGCAGTACTTC. Its translation is CASSSTSNEQYF.

This clonotype was seen at least ten times. V and J are TRBV11-2 and TRBJ2-5, with D possibly matching TRBD1 (5 bases). The CDR3 has 13 amino acids. Germline CDR1 SGHAT, CDR2 FQNNGV. V dropped 0 bases and J dropped 3 bases, with 5 bases sitting between them. The DNA of the CDR3 is TGTGCCAGCAGCTTAGACAGGGAAGAGACCCAGTACTTC. Protein sequence: CASSLDREETQYF.

This clonotype was counted at least ten times. The gene calls are TRBV7-8 and TRBJ1-5; D not resolved. V dropped 0 bases and J dropped 4 bases, with 10 bases sitting between them. Per the germline V gene, CDR1 is SGHVS and CDR2 is FQNEAQ. The CDR3 spans 15 residues. CDR3: CASSLADGLNQPQHF. The DNA of the CDR3 is TGTGCCAGCAGCTTAGCGGACGGGTTGAATCAGCCCCAGCATTTT.

Regarding this clonotype: A much larger clone lies a single base off, so this may be a read error. The V and J genes are TRBV5-1 and TRBJ1-3; TRBD1 matches at 7 bases. CDR3 length: 14 amino acids. Germline V gene lookup returns CDR1 SGHRS and CDR2 YFSETQ. Trimming at V came to 4 bases and at J to 5 bases, leaving 6 bases not matched to a gene. CDR3 DNA sequence: TGCGCCAGCAGCACCGGGACAGCCAGAAACACCATATATTTT. As protein: CASSTGTARNTIYF.

This clonotype showed up just a few times. The V and J genes are TRBV12-3 or TRBV12-4 and TRBJ2-2; D remains unclear. V was cut by 7 bases and J by 2 bases, with 11 bases left in between. The CDR3 consists of 14 residues. This CDR3 reads CASIPAPNTGELFF. CDR3 DNA sequence: TGTGCCAGCATCCCGGCGCCTAACACCGGGGAGCTGTTTTTT.

Ten or more counts support this clonotype. V gene TRBV10-2 combines with J gene TRBJ1-2; D ambiguous. CDR1 WSHSY and CDR2 SAAADI come from the germline V gene. Trimming took 3 bases from V and 2 from J, leaving 13 bases between them. The CDR3 runs to 15 residues. CDR3 nucleotides: TGCGCCAGCAGTGACCGGGCCGAAGGAAACTATGGCTACACCTTC. Its protein product is CASSDRAEGNYGYTF.

This clonotype was picked up many times. V gene TRBV7-6 combines with J gene TRBJ1-1; no firm D call. The germline V and J ends were trimmed by 2 bases and 3 bases, with 7 bases remaining between them. The CDR3 sequence is 13 residues long. CDR1 is SGHVS and CDR2 is FNYEAQ in the germline V gene. CDR3 sequence reads: CASSLTDYTEAFF. CDR3 nucleotide sequence: TGTGCCAGCAGCTTAACAGACTACACTGAAGCTTTCTTT.

This clonotype was detected many times. The chain recombines TRBV6-2 or TRBV6-3 with TRBJ2-7; the match to TRBD2 covers 10 bases. The CDR3 is made up of 18 amino acids. Germline CDR1 and CDR2: MNHEY and SVGEGT. V lost 4 bases and J lost 1; bases outside the gene matches: 13. The CDR3 DNA reads TGTGCCAGCAGTTTCCACCTCAGCCCTAGCGGGGGTTCCTACGAGCAGTACTTC. This translates into CASSFHLSPSGGSYEQYF.

This clonotype has a count of ten or more. The V call is TRBV20-1, the J call TRBJ1-5, with 7 bases aligning to TRBD1. After removal of 0 bases from V and 3 bases from J, the junction contained 11 bases not matched to a gene. CDR3 size: 17 residues. CDR1 DFQATT and CDR2 SNEGSKA come from the germline V gene (reference sequence). CDR3 nucleotides: TGCAGTGCTAGAGATACTACAGGGGTGGCTTACAATCAGCCCCAGCATTTT. Translated: CSARDTTGVAYNQPQHF.

This clonotype was picked up many times. The J gene is TRBJ2-3, the V gene TRBV7-2, with D perhaps being TRBD1 or TRBD2 (5 bases each). Trimming stripped 5 bases from V and 7 bases from J, with 13 bases between. CDR3 length: 13 amino acids. From germline, CDR1 is SGHTA and CDR2 FQGNSA. Here the CDR3 reads CASSLTGTNTQYF. In nucleotides, the CDR3 is TGTGCCAGCAGCCTCACCGGGACGAATACGCAGTATTTT.

This clonotype was seen ten or more times. The gene calls are TRBV29-1 and TRBJ2-7, with D perhaps TRBD1 (6 bases). Trimming shortened V by 1 base and J by 2 bases, and 9 bases separated the two germline ends. The CDR3 consists of 13 residues. From germline, CDR1 is SQVTM and CDR2 ANQGSEA. CDR3 DNA: TGCAGCGTTGAAGGGCAGGGGACCTACGAGCAGTACTTC. It codes for CSVEGQGTYEQYF.

V is TRBV11-2 and J is TRBJ2-2, with 8 bases lining up with TRBD1. Germline values: CDR1 SGHAT, CDR2 FQNNGV. This CDR3 is 18 amino acids long. V was clipped by 4 bases and J by 1 base; unmatched bases: 11. The CDR3 nucleotides are TGTGCCAGCAGCTCGGGACAGGCCCTATCCAAGAACACCGGGGAGCTGTTTTTT. It encodes CASSSGQALSKNTGELFF. The whole variable domain, remainder taken from reference TRBV11-2 and TRBJ2-2, is EAGVAQSPRYKIIEKRQSVAFWCNPISGHATLYWYQQILGQGPKLLIQFQNNGVVDDSQLPKDRFSAERLKGVDSTLKIQPAKLEDSAVYLCASSSGQALSKNTGELFFGEGSRLTVL.

This clonotype showed up many times. The CDR3 is CASSLGRGNGSPLHF. The CDR3 DNA follows: TGTGCCAGCAGCTTAGGCAGGGGAAATGGTTCACCCCTCCACTTT. This sequence joins TRBV7-2 and TRBJ1-6; maybe TRBD1 (6 bases). Trimming took 1 base from V and 9 from J, leaving 13 bases between them. CDR1 SGHTA and CDR2 FQGNSA come from the germline V gene. The CDR3 has 15 amino acids.

This clonotype was found many times. V and J are TRBV12-5 and TRBJ2-7; perhaps D is TRBD1 or TRBD2 (6 bases each). Germline CDR1 is LGHNT and CDR2 is FRNRAP. V was cut by 3 bases and J by 7 bases, with 19 bases left in between. The CDR3 spans 15 residues. CDR3 DNA: TGTGCTAGTGGTTTTGCCGGGACGGGGGCTAAGGAGCAGTACTTC. It specifies CASGFAGTGAKEQYF.

This clonotype was counted at least ten times. The J gene is TRBJ1-5, the V gene TRBV28; D is unresolved. Per the germline V gene, CDR1 is MDHEN and CDR2 is SYDVKM. The CDR3 has 14 residues. V lost 4 bases, J lost 5 bases, and 12 bases lay in between. The CDR3 protein is CASSSVVGDQPQHF. The CDR3 DNA is TGTGCCAGCAGTTCGGTGGTCGGTGATCAGCCCCAGCATTTT.

The sample holds many counts of this clonotype. The chain recombines TRBV28 with TRBJ2-2; D remains unclear. CDR3 length: 14 amino acids. Trimming took off 3 bases at V and 1 base at J, with 6 bases between the two ends. CDR1 is MDHEN and CDR2 is SYDVKM in the germline V gene. In DNA, the CDR3 is TGTGCCAGCAGTTTTGCGGTGAACACCGGGGAGCTGTTTTTT. Translating it yields CASSFAVNTGELFF.